Each of the 30 T cell receptor beta chains below was sequenced from the same sample in a study of vaccination and CD4 T cells after COVID-19. Sequencing of the DNA from cultured CD4+ T cells was carried out with the Oncomine TCR Beta short-read assay. TCRdb re-derived calls from the PCR reads in MiXCR, one entry per CDR3 protein. The sample lists over 10,000 distinct CDR3 sequences, 65% to 85% occurring once. These TCRs' antigens remain unknown. The treatment is: approximately 10-day PBMC culture with coronavirus spike peptide pools or control peptides (ViraFEST assay). The sample was CD4+ T cells from blood, cultured in vitro. Source of these receptors: a human donor who had recovered from COVID-19.

The chain combines TRBV7-2 with TRBJ1-5, with D hard to call. Trimming cost V 5 bases and J 6 bases, with 11 bases left between them. Germline V gene sequence: CDR1 SGHTA, CDR2 FQGNSA. This CDR3 is built from 13 residues. The CDR3 DNA sequence: TGTGCCAGCAGCCTTGCCCTTCCTCAGCCCCAGCATTTT. Residues: CASSLALPQPQHF.

The chain joins TRBV4-3 to TRBJ2-3; TRBD2 is a possible D gene (5 bases). Germline CDR1 reads LGHNA; CDR2 reads YSLEER. The CDR3 has 17 residues. Trimming cost V 0 bases and J 0 bases, with 13 bases left between them. The CDR3 sequence is CASSQERDQASTDTQYF. In nucleotides, the CDR3 is TGCGCCAGCAGCCAAGAACGGGATCAGGCTAGCACAGATACGCAGTATTTT.

This clonotype came up once. The V and J genes are TRBV25-1 and TRBJ2-5; 8 bases are a match to TRBD2. CDR3 length: 16 residues. Germline V lookup: CDR1 MGHDK, CDR2 SYGVNS. V dropped 2 bases and J dropped 5; count of bases not matched to a gene: 10. CDR3 sequence reads: CASSEAGGGPRETQYF. The CDR3 DNA reads as TGTGCCAGCAGTGAAGCCGGCGGGGGGCCGAGGGAGACCCAGTACTTC.

The chain combines TRBV12-3 or TRBV12-4 with TRBJ2-1, with D maybe TRBD1 (6 bases). The CDR3 contains 12 residues. V lost 6 bases to trimming and J lost 11 bases, with 14 bases between them. The CDR3 sequence: CASRINRAQQFF. The DNA of the CDR3 is TGTGCCAGCAGGATAAACAGGGCGCAGCAGTTCTTC.

This chain uses TRBV7-7 with TRBJ2-1, with D possibly being TRBD2 (5 bases). The CDR3 consists of 16 residues. CDR1 SSHAT and CDR2 FNYEAQ come from the germline V gene (reference sequence). Between the trimmed V and J ends, which lost 6 bases and 2 bases, there was a span of 17 bases. The CDR3 nucleotides read TGTGCCAGCAGTAAAGCGGAGTATAGACCCTACAATGAGCAGTTCTTC. Amino acids: CASSKAEYRPYNEQFF.

The chain links TRBV20-1 to TRBJ1-5; D not certain. Trimming shortened V by 7 bases and J by 4 bases, and 14 bases separated the two germline ends. This CDR3 has 13 amino acids. Germline CDR1 and CDR2: DFQATT and SNEGSKA (reference sequence). For the CDR3, the DNA is TGCAGTGTTACCGGTAAGAAGAATCAGCCCCAGCATTTT. The encoded protein is CSVTGKKNQPQHF.

This rearrangement joins TRBV20-1 to TRBJ2-7, with 9 bases lining up with TRBD1. Germline V gene sequence: CDR1 DFQATT, CDR2 SNEGSKA (reference sequence). The CDR3 totals 13 residues. J lost 2 bases, V lost 7 bases, and 6 bases had no gene match. The CDR3 is CSGDRATTYEQYF. CDR3 in DNA: TGCAGTGGGGACAGGGCTACTACCTACGAGCAGTACTTC.

V gene TRBV20-1 combines with J gene TRBJ1-5; D not certain. The V gene lost 3 bases and the J gene lost 0 bases, with 3 bases spanning the gap. Germline V lookup: CDR1 DFQATT, CDR2 SNEGSKA (reference sequence). CDR3 length: 12 amino acids. The CDR3 protein is CSARISNQPQHF. The CDR3 DNA reads TGCAGTGCTAGGATTAGCAATCAGCCCCAGCATTTT.

This clonotype was seen more than once but under ten times. CDR3 bases: TGCAGTGCTCTAACCGGGACCCAAGAGAGAGGTGGCTACACCTTC. Amino acids: CSALTGTQERGGYTF. V usage is TRBV20-1 and J usage is TRBJ1-2; maybe TRBD1 (5 bases). The CDR3 consists of 15 residues. Germline lookup yields CDR1 DFQATT and CDR2 SNEGSKA (reference sequence). The germline V and J ends were trimmed by 5 bases and 7 bases, with 23 bases remaining between them.

The V and J genes are TRBV10-1 and TRBJ2-7; TRBD1 matches at 9 bases. Per the germline V gene, CDR1 is WNHNN and CDR2 is SYGVQD (reference sequence). CDR3 length equals 15 residues. J was trimmed by 4 bases and V by 6 bases; bases with no gene match: 10. CDR3 in DNA: TGCGCCAGCAGCGGCTCCGGGACAGGGATGTACGAGCAGTACTTC. Translation: CASSGSGTGMYEQYF.

The chain carries TRBV20-1 and TRBJ2-2, with D unclear. This CDR3 is 14 amino acids long. Germline V gene data show CDR1 as DFQATT and CDR2 as SNEGSKA (reference sequence). Trimming cost V 1 base and J 4 bases, with 10 bases left between them. The CDR3 loop is CSARVNGITGELFF. The DNA of the CDR3 is TGCAGTGCTAGAGTGAATGGAATCACCGGGGAGCTGTTTTTT.

The CDR3 is CASSSLGDTLSYNSPLHF. The CDR3 nucleotides are TGTGCCAGCAGCTCCCTGGGGGACACCCTCTCCTATAATTCACCCCTCCACTTT. This chain uses TRBV7-9 with TRBJ1-6; possibly TRBD1 for D (6 bases). The CDR3 has 18 residues. V was clipped by 4 bases and J by 0 bases, with 16 bases between them. CDR1 SEHNR and CDR2 FQNEAQ come from the germline V gene (reference sequence).

V gene TRBV19 combines with J gene TRBJ1-1; TRBD1 might be the D (5 bases). Looked up from germline, CDR1 is LNHDA and CDR2 is SQIVND (reference sequence). Between the trimmed V and J ends, which lost 5 bases and 5 bases, there was a span of 15 bases. This CDR3 is 14 amino acids long. CDR3 sequence (DNA): TGTGCCAGTAGTGGGGCTCCGGGTAGAACTGAAGCTTTCTTT. This gives the protein CASSGAPGRTEAFF.

The genes are TRBV11-1 and TRBJ2-3; maybe TRBD1 (6 bases). The V gene lost 5 bases and the J gene lost 0 bases, with 15 bases spanning the gap. Germline CDR1 SGHAT, CDR2 FQDESV (reference sequence). The CDR3 runs to 16 residues. The CDR3 region has the DNA TGTGCCAGCAGCCTGCTGACAGGCCCTAGCACAGATACGCAGTATTTT. Translated, it gives CASSLLTGPSTDTQYF.

V gene TRBV6-1 combines with J gene TRBJ2-3, with D possibly being TRBD1 or TRBD2 (5 bases each). With 6 bases removed from V and 1 base from J, the gap between germline ends came to 11 bases. CDR3 size: 14 residues. Germline-derived CDR1 and CDR2 are MNHNS and SASEGT. CDR3 residues: CASRKPGRTDTQYF. CDR3 nucleotide sequence: TGTGCCAGCAGGAAGCCGGGGCGCACAGATACGCAGTATTTT.

For the CDR3, the DNA is TGTGCCAGCAGCTCGGGACTAGCGGGAGCAGGGCAGTACTTC. It specifies CASSSGLAGAGQYF. This chain links TRBV7-2 with TRBJ2-7; 14 positions match TRBD2. Germline V lookup: CDR1 SGHTA, CDR2 FQGNSA. V lost 4 bases to trimming and J lost 9 bases; unmatched junction nucleotides: 5. The CDR3 covers 14 residues.

J is TRBJ2-2 and V is TRBV7-2; either TRBD1 or TRBD2 may supply D (5 bases each). Per the germline V gene, CDR1 is SGHTA and CDR2 is FQGNSA. V lost 2 bases, J lost 9 bases, and 19 bases lay in between. There are 16 residues in the CDR3. CDR3 in DNA: TGTGCCAGCAGCTTACGGTTAGGGCAGGGAGACCGGGAGCTGTTTTTT. Protein: CASSLRLGQGDRELFF.

This clonotype was observed once. The rearrangement uses TRBV12-3 or TRBV12-4 and TRBJ1-6, with D possibly TRBD1 on 5 matching bases. V shed 7 bases and J shed 4 bases, with 17 bases lying between them. The CDR3 consists of 16 residues. CDR3 amino acids: CASTPGGGIYNSPLHF. CDR3 coding DNA: TGTGCCAGCACCCCTGGGGGAGGGATTTATAATTCACCCCTCCACTTT.

The V gene is TRBV27, the J gene TRBJ2-7; TRBD2 matches at 12 bases. The CDR3 length is 16 residues. The germline V gene encodes CDR1 MNHEY and CDR2 SMNVEV (reference sequence). Germline trimming cut 6 bases from V and 3 bases from J; bases unmatched to any gene: 9. CDR3 nucleotide sequence: TGTGCCAGCAGCAATCTCGGACTAGCGGGAAACTACGAGCAGTACTTC. It encodes CASSNLGLAGNYEQYF.

This clonotype came up once. The genes are TRBV6-1 and TRBJ2-2; the D is unclear. Trimming removed 6 bases from V and 5 bases from J, with 13 bases in between. The CDR3 sequence is 14 residues long. Germline loops: CDR1 MNHNS, CDR2 SASEGT. The chain's CDR3 is CASSLSTETGELFF. The CDR3 DNA is TGTGCCAGCAGCCTATCTACAGAAACCGGGGAGCTGTTTTTT.

The rearrangement uses TRBV7-8 and TRBJ2-1; D might be TRBD1 (5 bases). Trimming left V 10 bases short and J 6 bases short, with 13 bases between. The length of the CDR3 is 12 residues. Per germline, CDR1 SGHVS and CDR2 FQNEAQ. The CDR3 region is CATLGRGNEQFF. The CDR3 DNA reads as TGTGCCACCTTGGGAAGGGGCAATGAGCAGTTCTTC.

V is TRBV19 and J is TRBJ1-2; no firm D call. The CDR3 runs to 16 residues. Germline V gene sequence: CDR1 LNHDA, CDR2 SQIVND (reference sequence). The V gene lost 4 bases and the J gene lost 4 bases, with 19 bases spanning the gap. The CDR3 DNA sequence: TGTGCCAGTAGTACTTACCCGGCCGGGCCAAGCTATGGCTACACCTTC. As protein: CASSTYPAGPSYGYTF.

The chain couples TRBV19 to TRBJ2-2, with D possibly being TRBD1 or TRBD2 (5 bases each). CDR3 length equals 18 residues. Per the germline V gene, CDR1 is LNHDA and CDR2 is SQIVND (reference sequence). V was trimmed by 7 bases and J by 2 bases, leaving 23 bases between them. The CDR3 here is CASNRFVGTRTNTGELFF. The CDR3 DNA is TGTGCCAGTAATCGGTTCGTCGGGACCCGAACCAACACCGGGGAGCTGTTTTTT.

The rearrangement uses TRBV20-1 and TRBJ2-1, with TRBD1 matching 12 bases. The CDR3 contains 15 residues. Germline trimming cut 6 bases from V and 1 base from J; bases unmatched to any gene: 4. Germline assignment: CDR1 DFQATT and CDR2 SNEGSKA (reference sequence). For the CDR3, the DNA is TGCAGTGCCGGGGACAGGGGGCTTTCCTACAATGAGCAGTTCTTC. Amino acids: CSAGDRGLSYNEQFF.

The V and J genes are TRBV29-1 and TRBJ2-5; D remains unclear. V was pared by 3 bases and J by 5 bases, with 13 bases between. Germline V gene lookup returns CDR1 SQVTM and CDR2 ANQGSEA. The CDR3 has 13 residues. In nucleotides, the CDR3 is TGCAGCGTTGATCGGCAGGATAGGGAGACCCAGTACTTC. Translating gives CSVDRQDRETQYF.

This clonotype occurred once. The chain has TRBV7-9 and TRBJ1-5; D may be TRBD1 (6 bases). Trimming took off 5 bases at V and 8 bases at J, with 16 bases between the two ends. From germline, CDR1 is SEHNR and CDR2 FQNEAQ (reference sequence). The CDR3 loop spans 14 amino acids. CDR3 residues: CASSPGRGSEPQHF. The CDR3 nucleotides read TGTGCCAGCAGCCCAGGGAGGGGGTCTGAGCCCCAGCATTTT.

The chain links TRBV6-4 to TRBJ2-7, with 11 bases lining up with TRBD2. The CDR3 consists of 17 residues. In germline, CDR1 is MRHNA, CDR2 SNTAGT. V trimming: 6 bases; J trimming: 7 bases; junction bases outside the gene matches: 17. In nucleotides, the CDR3 is TGTGCCAGCAGGCCTCCGACTAGCGGGACCCCTCTAGGTGAGCAGTACTTC. Amino acid sequence: CASRPPTSGTPLGEQYF.

The J gene is TRBJ1-2, the V gene TRBV11-2; D remains ambiguous. The CDR3 is made up of 15 amino acids. Per germline, CDR1 SGHAT and CDR2 FQNNGV. With 1 base removed from V and 3 bases from J, the gap between germline ends came to 12 bases. CDR3 bases: TGTGCCAGCAGCTTAGGACGCGGGCCACACTATGGCTACACCTTC. It yields the protein CASSLGRGPHYGYTF.

The rearrangement joins TRBV7-9 to TRBJ1-3; D gene ambiguous. Trimming took 2 bases from V and 0 from J, leaving 2 bases between them. The CDR3 runs to 13 residues. Germline V gene data show CDR1 as SEHNR and CDR2 as FQNEAQ (reference sequence). CDR3 DNA sequence: TGTGCCAGCAGCTTATTCTCTGGAAACACCATATATTTT. Its protein is CASSLFSGNTIYF.

The chain has TRBV7-6 and TRBJ1-6; TRBD1 might be the D (5 bases). CDR3 length equals 15 residues. Per the germline V gene, CDR1 is SGHVS and CDR2 is FNYEAQ. V shed 1 base and J shed 7 bases, with 11 bases lying between them. The CDR3 coding sequence is TGTGCCAGCAGCTTAGGGCGTCGGGGGAATTCACCCCTCCACTTT. The encoded protein is CASSLGRRGNSPLHF.